The source of this TCR beta chain is a study of PD-L1 blockade in urothelial cancer listed by TCRdb under 2017. About the full investigation: Every patient began therapy at some point between 2013 and 2015 and was given atezolizumab 1,200 mg intravenously every 3 weeks. Patients had an ECOG performance status of 0 or 1 and had received between 0 and 3 prior chemotherapy regimens. The study, an exploratory multi-omic analysis, examined somatic, immune and clinical correlates of response to PD-L1 blockade with atezolizumab in urothelial cancer. Pretreatment blood TCR-seq was available for around 29 patients, at least one posttreatment blood collection was obtained for some 25 patients, and tumor TCR-seq was available for some 25 patients. In the same patients, whole exome sequencing and RNA sequencing of pretreatment tumors were performed in addition to TCR sequencing. Fewer than ten patients reached durable clinical benefit, while some 20 patients did not. Pretreatment tumor samples and matched peripheral blood, collected serially before and after atezolizumab treatment, underwent TCR sequencing. Durable clinical benefit was defined as a progression-free survival longer than 6 months, and TCR features were additionally tested against progression-free survival and overall survival. Blood samples were analyzed at 3 weeks after treatment start (second dose) and at 6 weeks after treatment start. Blood samples gave median yields of about 150,000 T cells and 82,636 unique TCRs, along with a median clonality of around 0.08. About 90% of the 29 patients were males with bladder-origin urothelial cancer, and about 65% of the roughly 29 reported a prior smoking history.

The CDR3 spans 12 residues, from the cysteine through the phenylalanine. Solely the CDR3 DNA is kept, with 36 bases framed from the first base. V and J are truncated by 5 bases and 7 bases respectively, leaving an intervening sequence of 11 bases. Via the germline V gene, CDR1 is MNHNS and CDR2 SASEGT. Synthetic TCR analog templates were spiked into each PCR to estimate absolute template abundance from read counts. Using the immunoSEQ assay, TCRbeta CDR3 regions were amplified from genomic DNA with bias-controlled V and J gene primers. Rearranged TCRbeta segments were sequenced at approximately 20X coverage. In the authors' own workflow: Sequencing errors were corrected by clustering and CDR3s were annotated against IMGT to assign V, D and J genes. Downstream analyses used only productive TCRbeta rearrangements and left out out-of-frame or stop-codon sequences. To compute clonality, Shannon entropy was normalized by the log of the number of unique productive sequences and then subtracted from one. Fisher's exact test with Benjamini-Hochberg correction, at a threshold of adjusted p below 0.01, was used to find clones that differed between time points or between blood and tumor. TCRdb holds this immuneACCESS table with in-frame rearrangements only. Some clones are missing; in checked studies, unresolved V genes explain under half, and the rest has no known cause. The V and J calls and the clone size are those of that table, but D and trimming were determined from the DNA. In this sample the table shows under 95,000 clones, 85% to 90% of which occur a single time. The top ten hold roughly 14% of the sample.

As for this clone: This receptor's antigen is unknown. No per-base quality is available; no much larger clone lies one base away.

Paper-wide results and their limitations: Because of the small sample size (n ≈ 28) and the many exploratory analyses performed, the results are intended to be regarded as hypothesis-generating. At 3 weeks after the start of treatment, tumor-associated TCR clones in peripheral blood had expanded more in patients with durable benefit (n ≈ 24, p = 0.022). Improved progression-free and overall survival was found to be associated with pretreatment peripheral blood TCR clonality below the median.

The meaning of the sample's time point label: pretreatment peripheral blood. A cohort of approximately 30 patients with locally advanced or metastatic urothelial carcinoma, treated at Memorial Sloan Kettering on a trial protocol, was included. Peripheral blood mononuclear cells were collected pretreatment and during treatment, with between 1 and 8 total time points obtained per patient. The Qiagen DNeasy Blood extraction kit was used to purify genomic DNA from total PBMCs and from tumor samples. PBMCs were collected pretreatment and during treatment, and were isolated and stored as previously described.

The sequence links TRBV6-1 to TRBJ1-1; there is no confident call for the D gene. The input for sequencing was PBMCs, taken around atezolizumab (anti-PD-L1) treatment. This receptor was identified in a man aged 55 to 69 with urothelial cancer. The DNA sequence is TGTGCCAGCAGTTTAGTAGCCATTGAAGCTTTCTTT. This yields the protein CASSLVAIEAFF.